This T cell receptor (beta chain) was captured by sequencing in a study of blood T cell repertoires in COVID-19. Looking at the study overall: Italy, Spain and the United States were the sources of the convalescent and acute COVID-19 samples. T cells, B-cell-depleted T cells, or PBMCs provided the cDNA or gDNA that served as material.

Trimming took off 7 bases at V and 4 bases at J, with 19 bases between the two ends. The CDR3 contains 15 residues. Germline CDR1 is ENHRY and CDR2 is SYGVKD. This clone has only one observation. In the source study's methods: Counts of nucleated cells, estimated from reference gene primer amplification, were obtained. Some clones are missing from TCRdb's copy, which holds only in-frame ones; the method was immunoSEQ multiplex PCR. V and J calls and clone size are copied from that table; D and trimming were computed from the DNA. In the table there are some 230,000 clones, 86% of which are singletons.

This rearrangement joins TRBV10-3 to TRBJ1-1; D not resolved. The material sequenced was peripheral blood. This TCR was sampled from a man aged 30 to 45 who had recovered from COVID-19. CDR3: CAIKGGLTTSTEAFF. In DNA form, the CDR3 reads TGTGCCATCAAAGGCGGGTTAACTACTTCCACTGAAGCTTTCTTT.